The 23 T cell receptor beta chains below were found in one sample sequenced in a study of early T cells in non-severe SARS-CoV-2 infection. One entry per CDR3 protein, called by TCRdb with MiXCR from the 5' RACE reads. This table holds about 64,000 distinct CDR3 sequences, more than 15% found once. The starting material was whole blood, obtained at baseline. The receptors come from an adult who was a healthcare worker with PCR-confirmed SARS-CoV-2 infection or an uninfected control (not recorded which).

J is TRBJ2-3 and V is TRBV3-1; no definite D call. The CDR3 sequence is 13 residues long. Germline V lookup: CDR1 LGHDT, CDR2 YNNKEL (reference sequence). V was pared by 0 bases and J by 8 bases, with 9 bases between. CDR3 protein: CASSQDLETTQYF. The CDR3 DNA reads TGTGCCAGCAGCCAAGATCTGGAGACTACGCAGTATTTT.

This clonotype was detected many times. This rearrangement joins TRBV6-1 to TRBJ1-1, with 7 bases matching TRBD1. The V and J ends lost 7 bases and 4 bases, in that order; junction bases with no gene match: 6. The germline V gene encodes CDR1 MNHNS and CDR2 SASEGT. The CDR3 runs 13 residues. The CDR3 reads CASKSAGGTEAFF. CDR3 DNA: TGTGCCAGCAAGAGTGCAGGGGGCACTGAAGCTTTCTTT.

The rearrangement uses TRBV10-3 and TRBJ2-1, with 8 bases that match TRBD2. Looked up from germline, CDR1 is ENHRY and CDR2 is SYGVKD. This CDR3 comprises 16 residues. Trimming at V came to 3 bases and at J to 5 bases, leaving 9 bases not matched to a gene. CDR3 nucleotide sequence: TGTGCCATCAGTGAACATCAAGCGGGGGAGCACAATGAGCAGTTCTTC. Its protein is CAISEHQAGEHNEQFF.

The chain is built from TRBV29-1 and TRBJ1-6, with D perhaps TRBD1 (5 bases). The V and J ends lost 4 bases and 7 bases respectively, with 11 bases between them. The CDR3 is 13 amino acids. Per germline, CDR1 SQVTM and CDR2 ANQGSEA. This chain's CDR3 is CSVAQGANSPLHF. The CDR3 DNA reads TGCAGCGTTGCTCAAGGGGCCAATTCACCCCTCCACTTT.

The chain employs TRBV5-1 and TRBJ1-2; the D is unclear. V was shortened by 0 bases and J by 4 bases, with 4 bases between the two germline ends. The germline gives CDR1 SGHRS, CDR2 YFSETQ. This CDR3 is 12 amino acids long. The chain's CDR3 is CASSLGVYGYTF. CDR3 bases: TGCGCCAGCAGCTTGGGGGTCTATGGCTACACCTTC.

The chain employs TRBV11-2 and TRBJ2-1; 7 bases line up with TRBD1. This CDR3 spans 15 amino acids. CDR1 and CDR2 (germline): SGHAT, FQNNGV. With V trimmed by 0 bases and J by 1 base, 0 bases remained unmatched. This CDR3 is CASSLEQGSYNEQFF. The DNA of the CDR3 is TGTGCCAGCAGCTTAGAACAGGGGTCCTACAATGAGCAGTTCTTC.

J is TRBJ1-5 and V is TRBV6-5; possible D gene TRBD1, 6 bases. Per germline, CDR1 MNHEY and CDR2 SVGAGI. CDR3 length: 13 residues. Trimming took 2 bases from V and 5 from J, leaving 7 bases between them. The CDR3 nucleotides read TGTGCCAGCAGTTACAGGGGGGATCAGCCCCAGCATTTT. It is translated as CASSYRGDQPQHF.

This clonotype was counted only a few times. The chain combines TRBV11-2 with TRBJ2-7; D possibly corresponds to TRBD2 (5 bases). The length of the CDR3 is 14 residues. Germline lookup yields CDR1 SGHAT and CDR2 FQNNGV. Between the trimmed V and J ends, which lost 3 bases and 7 bases, there was a span of 16 bases. The CDR3 region is CASSFLPDTGEQYF. CDR3 in DNA: TGTGCCAGCAGCTTTCTCCCCGACACGGGGGAGCAGTACTTC.

This clonotype was seen only a few times. This rearrangement joins TRBV5-1 to TRBJ1-6, with TRBD1 as a possible D gene (6 bases). Germline CDR1 and CDR2: SGHRS and YFSETQ. Deletions cut 4 bases from V and 6 bases from J, with 17 bases between. This CDR3 comprises 16 residues. Here the CDR3 DNA reads TGCGCCAGCAGCCTCTTCACAGGGTCGGGTAATTCACCCCTCCACTTT. It translates to CASSLFTGSGNSPLHF. Filled out from reference TRBV5-1 and TRBJ1-6, the complete variable domain reads KAGVTQTPRYLIKTRGQQVTLSCSPISGHRSVSWYQQTPGQGLQFLFEYFSETQRNKGNFPGRFSGRQFSNSRSEMNVSTLELGDSALYLCASSLFTGSGNSPLHFGNGTRLTVT.

This clonotype showed up just a few times. The genes are TRBV20-1 and TRBJ2-5, with TRBD2 as a possible D gene (5 bases). Between the trimmed V and J ends, which lost 3 bases and 4 bases, there was a span of 15 bases. Germline values: CDR1 DFQATT, CDR2 SNEGSKA (reference sequence). CDR3 length: 14 residues. CDR3 sequence (DNA): TGCAGTGCTAGTTTTGTTGCGGGTACAGAGACCCAGTACTTC. This translates into CSASFVAGTETQYF.

The J gene is TRBJ2-1, the V gene TRBV12-5; unclear D gene. The germline V gene has CDR1 LGHNT and CDR2 FRNRAP. The CDR3 sequence is 12 residues long. V was cut by 7 bases and J by 3 bases, with 7 bases left in between. In DNA, the CDR3 is TGTGCTAGTGCGGGCAGCTACAATGAGCAGTTCTTC. Its translation: CASAGSYNEQFF.

This clonotype has just a few counts. The CDR3 loop reads CASSRESSNTGELFF. CDR3 in DNA: TGTGCCAGCAGCAGGGAGAGCTCGAACACCGGGGAGCTGTTTTTT. The chain recombines TRBV7-2 with TRBJ2-2; D may be TRBD2 (5 bases). The CDR3 runs 15 residues. V shed 5 bases and J shed 0 bases, with 10 bases lying between them. CDR1 SGHTA and CDR2 FQGNSA come from the germline V gene. Full variable domain (missing parts from reference TRBV7-2 and TRBJ2-2): GAGVSQSPSNKVTEKGKDVELRCDPISGHTALYWYRQSLGQGLEFLIYFQGNSAPDKSGLPSDRFSAERTGGSVSTLTIQRTQQEDSAVYLCASSRESSNTGELFFGEGSRLTVL.

The V call is TRBV10-2, the J call TRBJ2-4, with 10 nucleotides matching TRBD2. The CDR3 has 15 amino acids. Germline-derived CDR1 and CDR2 are WSHSY and SAAADI. V gave up 7 bases and J gave up 3 bases; unmatched junction bases: 6. CDR3 DNA: TGCGCCAGCAACAGCGGGGGGGCGGTCAAAAACATTCAGTACTTC. Encoded protein: CASNSGGAVKNIQYF.

The chain carries TRBV6-2 or TRBV6-3 and TRBJ1-5; the D gene is possibly TRBD1 (6 bases). CDR1 and CDR2 (germline): MNHEY, SVGEGT. Trimming left V 2 bases short and J 6 bases short, with 11 bases between. The CDR3 loop spans 14 amino acids. The CDR3 DNA is TGTGCCAGCAGTTACGCAGGGGCGGGTCAGCCCCAGCATTTT. Protein product: CASSYAGAGQPQHF.

This clonotype showed up just a few times. This sequence joins TRBV5-1 and TRBJ2-7; possibly TRBD1 for D (5 bases). Germline V gene data show CDR1 as SGHRS and CDR2 as YFSETQ. The CDR3 runs 14 residues. Trimming pared 0 bases from V and 9 bases from J, leaving 16 bases between. The CDR3 coding sequence is TGCGCCAGCAGCTTGGAAGCAGGGTCCATGGGGCAGTACTTC. The encoded protein is CASSLEAGSMGQYF. The full variable domain, with the rest looked up from reference TRBV5-1 and TRBJ2-7, is KAGVTQTPRYLIKTRGQQVTLSCSPISGHRSVSWYQQTPGQGLQFLFEYFSETQRNKGNFPGRFSGRQFSNSRSEMNVSTLELGDSALYLCASSLEAGSMGQYFGPGTRLTVT.

The chain links TRBV19 to TRBJ2-1; 8 bases are a match to TRBD1. With V trimmed by 8 bases and J by 4 bases, 4 bases remained unmatched. There are 13 residues in the CDR3. Looked up from germline, CDR1 is LNHDA and CDR2 is SQIVND (reference sequence). The DNA of the CDR3 is TGTGCCAGTTGGGACAGGCGATACAATGAGCAGTTCTTC. Its translation: CASWDRRYNEQFF.

This clonotype was seen at least ten times. The chain couples TRBV4-3 to TRBJ2-7; TRBD2 agrees at 9 bases. CDR1 is LGHNA and CDR2 is YSLEER in the germline V gene. V gave up 0 bases and J gave up 3 bases; unmatched junction bases: 6. The CDR3 is made up of 16 amino acids. CDR3: CASSQDQGTSSYEQYF. CDR3 DNA: TGCGCCAGCAGCCAAGATCAGGGGACTAGCAGCTACGAGCAGTACTTC.

This clonotype was detected a few times. The chain employs TRBV7-2 and TRBJ1-2, with unresolved D. This CDR3 has 15 residues. CDR1 and CDR2 (germline): SGHTA, FQGNSA. Trimming removed 7 bases from V and 1 base from J, with 16 bases in between. Here the CDR3 DNA reads TGTGCCAGCACCGCGGGAGTGCCCCTTAACTATGGCTACACCTTC. Its translation: CASTAGVPLNYGYTF.

There are many counts of this clonotype. The chain is built from TRBV19 and TRBJ2-2; the D is unclear. CDR3 length equals 13 residues. CDR1 and CDR2 from the germline V gene are LNHDA and SQIVND (reference sequence). CDR3 sequence: CATQETNTGELFF. The CDR3 DNA reads TGTGCTACCCAGGAGACCAACACCGGGGAGCTGTTTTTT. The complete variable domain, with remaining parts taken from reference TRBV19 and TRBJ2-2, reads DGGITQSPKYLFRKEGQNVTLSCEQNLNHDAMYWYRQDPGQGLRLIYYSQIVNDFQKGDIAEGYSVSREKKESFPLTVTSAQKNPTAFYLCATQETNTGELFFGEGSRLTVL.

The rearrangement links TRBV7-2 to TRBJ2-7, with unresolved D. CDR1 SGHTA and CDR2 FQGNSA come from the germline V gene. The CDR3 totals 13 residues. The ends were cut back, 4 bases at V and 4 bases at J, with 11 bases in the middle. The CDR3 region is CASSSLDMYEQYF. Written as DNA, the CDR3 is TGTGCCAGCAGCTCGCTAGACATGTACGAGCAGTACTTC.

This clonotype was seen a few times. The chain joins TRBV3-1 to TRBJ2-3; 14 nucleotides align to TRBD2. CDR1 and CDR2 from the germline V gene are LGHDT and YNNKEL (reference sequence). Unmatched junction bases numbered 14, after V lost 4 bases and J lost 5 bases. The CDR3 sequence is 19 residues long. The CDR3 reads CASSLAGLAGERGGDTQYF. CDR3 nucleotide sequence: TGTGCCAGCAGCCTCGCGGGACTAGCGGGAGAAAGAGGTGGAGATACGCAGTATTTT.

The chain couples TRBV18 to TRBJ2-7; tentatively, D is TRBD1 (6 bases). Germline V gene sequence: CDR1 KGHSH, CDR2 LQKENI. This CDR3 is built from 15 residues. Trimming pared 0 bases from V and 5 bases from J, leaving 14 bases between. The CDR3 DNA reads TGTGCCAGCTCACCACCCTTACAGGGACCGGACGAGCAGTACTTC. Translating it yields CASSPPLQGPDEQYF.

CDR3 region: CSASTTDTQYF. The CDR3 nucleotides are TGCAGTGCTAGTACCACAGATACGCAGTATTTT. This chain links TRBV20-1 with TRBJ2-3; D gene uncertain. Germline assignment: CDR1 DFQATT and CDR2 SNEGSKA (reference sequence). Deletions cut 3 bases from V and 2 bases from J, with 3 bases between. CDR3 length: 11 residues.